This TCR beta chain was documented in a study of shared clonotypes between healthy human individuals. In the study overall: CD4 naive and CD4 memory each took three plates per donor, while CD8 naive took two and CD8 memory one. Study outcomes and limitations: Having only a few donors restricted how much genetic and exposure-history diversity was captured. Inspection by rarefaction showed sorted-subset sequencing to be incomplete despite large depth.

The data were produced by immunoSEQ multiplex PCR, yet TCRdb's version contains in-frame clones alone and is incomplete. Of 1.4 million to 1.5 million clones listed, about 96% are singletons. In this sample, this clone turned up once. Its cognate antigen is unknown. Trimming took 7 bases from V and 4 from J; bases not matched to a gene: 2. The CDR3 is made up of 12 amino acids. The germline V gene has CDR1 MDHEN and CDR2 SYDVKM. The receptor was derived from a man under 40 in good health. Sequencing used naive CD4+ T cells sorted from blood. Subset denoted: CD45RA+ positively selected. V usage is TRBV28 and J usage is TRBJ2-3; 7 bases match TRBD1. This chain's CDR3 is CASKTGADTQYF. In DNA, the CDR3 is TGTGCCAGCAAAACAGGGGCAGATACGCAGTATTTT.